The sequence of this T cell receptor (beta chain) was determined in a study of shared clonotypes between healthy human individuals. The table came from immunoSEQ multiplex PCR; TCRdb's copy has only in-frame clones and leaves some out. This repertoire shows millions of clones, over 85% found once; its top ten account for under 0.45%. Trimming stripped 0 bases from V and 5 bases from J, with 13 bases between. The length of the CDR3 is 15 residues. Germline V CDR1 and CDR2: MNHEY, SVGAGI. The chain has TRBV6-5 and TRBJ2-5; tentative D call: TRBD2 (5 bases). The receptor was isolated from a man between 18 and 29 years old in good health. Some clones in this sample may be carry-over from other donors' samples. The sample taken for sequencing was naive CD4+ T cells from PBMCs. Subset reported: CD45RA+ positively selected. The CDR3 is CASSYSRANGETQYF. As DNA, the CDR3 is TGTGCCAGCAGTTACTCGCGGGCCAACGGGGAGACCCAGTACTTC.